Listed here are 4 T cell receptor beta chains from one sample, sequenced in a study of T-cell reconstitution after alpha-beta-depleted transplantation in children. A TCRbeta library incorporating unique molecular identifiers was prepared. TCRdb called the PCR reads again in MiXCR, with one record for every CDR3 protein. The profile covers about a million distinct CDR3 sequences, with around 30% appearing a single time and roughly 28% taken by the ten largest. The sample here was PBMCs, mostly from graft donor cells, taken 360 days after TCRalphabeta/CD19-depleted stem cell transplant. All receptors come from a boy under three years old who had a stem cell transplant for SCID, so the T cells may come from the graft donor.

The chain is built from TRBV4-1 and TRBJ1-4; 7 bases agree with TRBD1. The V gene's germline CDR1 is MGHRA and CDR2 YSYEKL. The trim removed 2 bases at V and 7 bases at J, leaving 10 bases unmatched. The CDR3 is made up of 16 amino acids. CDR3 DNA: TGCGCCAGCAGCCAACCCGACAGGGAAGGGGGTGAAAAACTGTTTTTT. Translation gives CASSQPDREGGEKLFF.

The chain combines TRBV9 with TRBJ1-1; TRBD1 matches at 7 bases. The CDR3 spans 14 residues. V gave up 4 bases and J gave up 4 bases; unmatched junction bases: 7. Germline loops: CDR1 SGDLS, CDR2 YYNGEE. CDR3 loop: CASSRGGGVTEAFF. For the CDR3, the DNA is TGTGCCAGCAGCCGAGGGGGCGGCGTCACTGAAGCTTTCTTT.

This clonotype came up a few times. The rearrangement uses TRBV20-1 and TRBJ2-5; TRBD2 matches 15 bases. V was clipped by 6 bases and J by 5 bases; unmatched bases: 13. Germline V gene sequence: CDR1 DFQATT, CDR2 SNEGSKA (reference sequence). This CDR3 has 17 residues. In DNA, the CDR3 is TGCAGTGCCCCCGGGACTAGCGGGGGGCTGGGGTGGGAGACCCAGTACTTC. Protein: CSAPGTSGGLGWETQYF.

As DNA, the CDR3 is TGCGCCAGCAGCTTGGAGGGTATTAACCAAGAGACCCAGTACTTC. Translating gives CASSLEGINQETQYF. This rearrangement joins TRBV5-1 to TRBJ2-5; D is unclear. V was clipped by 0 bases and J by 0 bases, with 9 bases between them. CDR3 length: 15 amino acids. Germline V gene sequence: CDR1 SGHRS, CDR2 YFSETQ.